Here is one T cell receptor (beta chain) with its context. The data were taken from a study of OX40 agonist ivuxolimab in advanced cancers. TCRdb keeps only in-frame clones here, not all; method: immunoSEQ multiplex PCR. The sample has 40,000 to 60,000 clones; around 86% are singletons. Germline CDR1 LNHDA, CDR2 SQIVND (reference sequence). The CDR3 sequence is 14 residues long. V dropped 8 bases and J dropped 4; count of bases not matched to a gene: 7. The V gene is TRBV19, the J gene TRBJ1-2; 10 bases align to TRBD1. This clonotype originated in an adult with an advanced solid tumor such as melanoma, head and neck, liver or kidney cancer. The material was CD4+ or CD8+ T cells sorted from blood, obtained in a trial of the OX40 agonist ivuxolimab. CDR3 sequence reads: CASGGQGRGYGYTF. The CDR3 region has the DNA TGTGCCAGTGGGGGACAGGGGAGAGGCTATGGCTACACCTTC.